This TCR beta chain is drawn from a study of T-cell memory formation after mild COVID-19 (dated by TCRdb to the early 2020s). Describing the broader study: TCR sequence clusters from the two donors were largely donor specific. T-cell clones expanding and contracting after mild COVID-19 in a couple of donors were tracked by longitudinal TCRalpha and TCRbeta repertoire sequencing. The cohort was made up of two young adult volunteers, one female and one male, who were previously healthy.

A few counts support this clonotype. Its target antigen remains unknown. Per-nucleotide qualities are absent, and no much larger clonotype sits a single base away. The V and J ends are trimmed by 7 bases and 11 bases, leaving 20 bases between them. The germline V gene supplies CDR1 MDHEN and CDR2 SYDVKM. From cysteine to phenylalanine, the CDR3 is 13 amino acids long. Solely the CDR3 DNA is kept, with 39 bases framed from the first base. General findings and caveats noted by the study authors: Some responding clones were found in pre-infection memory, which suggests that pre-existing cross-reactive memory T cells took part in the SARS-CoV-2 response. SARS-CoV-2 specificity was not confirmed for the second-wave clones peaking on day 37. Clones contracting from day 15 to 85 had balanced CD4/CD8 phenotypes, while a second wave expanding from day 15 to 37 was biased towards CD4+. Only a couple of mild cases were covered by the study, and larger cohorts that include severe cases with pre-infection samples were considered necessary. Contracting CD4+ clones were located mainly in the CM and EM memory subsets, whereas CD8+ clones were found to be enriched in EMRA.

The listed sequencing device is Illumina NovaSeq 6000. Using 5'RACE with constant-segment primers, TCRalpha and TCRbeta cDNA libraries were constructed, with sample barcodes and unique molecular identifiers added in the process. RNA was extracted from every sample with Trizol reagent. Amplification of the libraries took two PCR steps, and the second step added a second sample barcode plus Illumina TruSeq adapters. Sequencing of the libraries was done on an Illumina NovaSeq, producing 2 x 150 bp paired-end reads. The source study handled its data this way. With migec v1.2.7, reads were demultiplexed and then collapsed into UMI-guided consensus sequences. With mixcr v2.1.11, UMI consensuses were aligned to TRA and TRB V and J templates and assembled into clonotypes. Expanded or contracted clonotypes were those called significant by both edgeR and NoisET, with noise models trained on biological replicates. For edgeR calls, the thresholds were a false discovery rate-adjusted p below 0.01 and a log2 fold-change of 1. As an exploratory analysis of dynamics, max-normalized trajectories of the 1000 most abundant clonotypes were examined with PCA combined with hierarchical clustering. Each responding clone was given a CD4 or CD8 phenotype based on the CD4+ and CD8+ repertoires, which had been sequenced separately. TCRdb handled the public reads itself, with Q25 trimming in fastp and clone calling in MiXCR, and kept productive beta chains. Every CDR3 protein is listed once, alongside the most common genes and DNA of its rows. The V and J calls were determined by TCRdb, not by the authors. Present in this sample are about 400,000 distinct CDR3 sequences, approximately 15% of which were seen just once. The top ten hold around a fifth of the sample.

PBMCs were isolated by Ficoll-Paque density gradient centrifugation. Recombination connected TRBV28 to TRBJ1-1; TRBD1 is perhaps the D gene, given 5 matching bases. Sequencing was performed on PBMCs or a T cell subset sorted from them (not recorded which). The sequence derives from a man aged 18 to 30 who had mild COVID-19 (a few samples of this study predate the infection). The sample titles of this study are shuffled in the database, so cell type and time point are left out; the donor was told from shared clones. The CDR3 reads as follows: CASTLEMAGRAFF. At the DNA level, the sequence is TGTGCCAGCACCCTCGAGATGGCAGGGCGGGCTTTCTTT.